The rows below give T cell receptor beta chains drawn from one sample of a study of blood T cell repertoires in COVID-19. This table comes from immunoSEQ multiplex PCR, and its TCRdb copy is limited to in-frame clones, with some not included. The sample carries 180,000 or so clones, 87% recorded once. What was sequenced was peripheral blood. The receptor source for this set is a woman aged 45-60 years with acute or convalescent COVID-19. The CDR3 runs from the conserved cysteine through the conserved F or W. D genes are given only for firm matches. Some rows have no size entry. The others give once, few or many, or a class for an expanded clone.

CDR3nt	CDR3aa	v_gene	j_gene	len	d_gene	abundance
TGTGCCAGCAGCCGCGGGGGGGCACGCGGCTACACCTTC	CASSRGGARGYTF	TRBV11-3	TRBJ1-2	13	-	-
TGTGCCACCAGTGACACTGGACAGGGAGCTTTCTTT	CATSDTGQGAFF	TRBV24-1	TRBJ1-1	12	TRBD1	-
TGTGCCACCACTCAGGACAGGACGGGGGGGGTCTACAATGAGCAGTTCTTC	CATTQDRTGGVYNEQFF	TRBV27	TRBJ2-1	17	-	-
TGTGCCAGCAGCCAGATCCTTTGGAGCGCAACTAATGAAAAACTGTTTTTT	CASSQILWSATNEKLFF	TRBV4-2	TRBJ1-4	17	-	-
TGCGCCAGCACGGTAGTCTCTGGGGCCAACGTCCTGACTTTC	CASTVVSGANVLTF	TRBV5-1	TRBJ2-6	14	-	-
TGTGCCAGCAGCCCCGGACAGGGGGCTTCCTACGAGCAGTACTTC	CASSPGQGASYEQYF	TRBV4-2	TRBJ2-7	15	TRBD1	-
TGCAGCATGGAATCCGGTGCAGGCAGAACTGAAGCTTTCTTT	CSMESGAGRTEAFF	TRBV29-1	TRBJ1-1	14	-	-
TGTGCTGGGCTCGGACAGCCCTATGGCTACACCTTC	CAGLGQPYGYTF	TRBV2	TRBJ1-2	12	-	-
TGCGCCAGCAGCCTGGGACAGTATAATTCACCCCTCCACTTT	CASSLGQYNSPLHF	TRBV5-1	TRBJ1-6	14	TRBD1	-
TGTGCTAGTGGTTTGTACCAGGGGTCGCACGAGCAGTACTTC	CASGLYQGSHEQYF	TRBV12-5	TRBJ2-7	14	-	-
TGTGCCAGCAGCTTACCGGGACAGGGTCTAAGGAACACTGAAGCTTTCTTT	CASSLPGQGLRNTEAFF	TRBV5-4	TRBJ1-1	17	TRBD1	-
TGTGCCAGCAGTGCCCCAGCGGGTACTGAAGCTTTCTTT	CASSAPAGTEAFF	TRBV12-3/TRBV12-4	TRBJ1-1	13	-	-
TGTGCCTGGGCCAAGAGGGCGAATAATGAAAAACTGTTTTTT	CAWAKRANNEKLFF	TRBV30	TRBJ1-4	14	-	-
TGTGCCAGTAGCATAACTTGGGCGAGCAATCAGCCCCAGCATTTT	CASSITWASNQPQHF	TRBV19	TRBJ1-5	15	-	-
TGTGCCAGCAGTTATTGGACAGGGAACACTGAAGCTTTCTTT	CASSYWTGNTEAFF	TRBV5-6	TRBJ1-1	14	TRBD1	-
TGTGCCAGCAGCGCAAGGGGGCAGGGGGCCGGGGAGCTGTTTTTT	CASSARGQGAGELFF	TRBV3-1/TRBV3-2	TRBJ2-2	15	TRBD1	-
TGTGCCAGCAGCTCCGCGACAGGGGACACTGAAGCTTTCTTT	CASSSATGDTEAFF	TRBV7-9	TRBJ1-1	14	TRBD1	-
TGTGCCAGCTCACCGGGGGCGATTCAGCCCCAGCATTTT	CASSPGAIQPQHF	TRBV18	TRBJ1-5	13	-	-
TGTGCCAGCAGCTTGTCGCAGGGGGCCCGGGATTCCACTGGAAACACCATATATTTT	CASSLSQGARDSTGNTIYF	TRBV5-6	TRBJ1-3	19	TRBD1	-
TGCGCCAGCAGCCAAGATATCCAGGCCTCCTATGGCTACACCTTC	CASSQDIQASYGYTF	TRBV4-1	TRBJ1-2	15	-	few
TGTGCCAGCGCTGGGCAGGGGCACACCGGGGAGCTGTTTTTT	CASAGQGHTGELFF	TRBV7-2	TRBJ2-2	14	-	-
TGCGCCAGCAGTGAGTCGCCCAGGGACAATGAGCAGTTCTTC	CASSESPRDNEQFF	TRBV10-1	TRBJ2-1	14	-	-
TGTGCCAGCACGGGGTACGGAGAGACCCAGTACTTC	CASTGYGETQYF	TRBV2	TRBJ2-5	12	-	-
TGTGCCAGCAGCCCAACAGGGGCTTGGGGTACTGAAGCTTTCTTT	CASSPTGAWGTEAFF	TRBV7-2	TRBJ1-1	15	TRBD1	-
TGCGCCAGCAGCCACCCAGGGTCCTACGAGCAGTACTTC	CASSHPGSYEQYF	TRBV4-3	TRBJ2-7	13	-	-
TGTGCCAGCAGCTTAGGACCAGCGGGTCGGGAGACCCAGTACTTC	CASSLGPAGRETQYF	TRBV7-2	TRBJ2-5	15	-	-
TGTGCCAGCAGCCCTGGACAGGACTCTGGAAACACCATATATTTT	CASSPGQDSGNTIYF	TRBV9	TRBJ1-3	15	TRBD1	-
TGTGCCAGCTCACTGGGACAGGGAAGTTGGTTCACAGATACGCAGTATTTT	CASSLGQGSWFTDTQYF	TRBV18	TRBJ2-3	17	TRBD1	-
TGTGCTAGTGGTTTTCAGGGGACCTACAATGAGCAGTTCTTC	CASGFQGTYNEQFF	TRBV12-5	TRBJ2-1	14	-	once
TGTGCCATCAGTGAAAGGACACCTGCAGGTGCGGCTGAAGCTTTCTTT	CAISERTPAGAAEAFF	TRBV10-3	TRBJ1-1	16	-	few
TGTGCCAGCAGTTATGGGGGACAGGGTAACACTGAAGCTTTCTTT	CASSYGGQGNTEAFF	TRBV6-5	TRBJ1-1	15	TRBD1	-
TGTGCCAGCAGCCCAGTCCGGAGCGGGGGTTGGCAAGAGACCCAGTACTTC	CASSPVRSGGWQETQYF	TRBV7-8	TRBJ2-5	17	TRBD2	-
TGTGCCAGCAGCGCAGGGTTTGGAAACACCATATATTTT	CASSAGFGNTIYF	TRBV2	TRBJ1-3	13	-	-
TGTGCCAGCAGCCAAGAAGGAATTGGGACTTCCACAGATACGCAGTATTTT	CASSQEGIGTSTDTQYF	TRBV3-1/TRBV3-2	TRBJ2-3	17	-	-
TGTGCCAGCAGCCAGGAGATAGTGGCTACGCAGTATTTT	CASSQEIVATQYF	TRBV3-1/TRBV3-2	TRBJ2-3	13	-	-
TGTGCCAGCAGGGGGGGTTGGGATTCACCCCTCCACTTT	CASRGGWDSPLHF	TRBV11-2	TRBJ1-6	13	-	-
TGTGCCTCACTAGCGGGGGGCTCCTACAATGAGCAGTTCTTC	CASLAGGSYNEQFF	TRBV10-3	TRBJ2-1	14	TRBD2	-
TGTGCCAGCAGTTCCGAGTCGACAGGGAAAGACTACGAGCAGTACTTC	CASSSESTGKDYEQYF	TRBV6-5	TRBJ2-7	16	TRBD1	-
TGTGCCAGCAGTTCACAGGGGGTACCTCAAGAGACCCAGTACTTC	CASSSQGVPQETQYF	TRBV2	TRBJ2-5	15	TRBD1	-
TGCGCCACCTCCCCCAGTTATAGCAATCAGCCCCAGCATTTT	CATSPSYSNQPQHF	TRBV4-1	TRBJ1-5	14	-	-
TGCGCTACGAGGTTCGGGACAGAGAATTCACCCCTCCACTTT	CATRFGTENSPLHF	TRBV5-1	TRBJ1-6	14	TRBD1	-
TGTGCCAACCCGATAGGAACAGGGGACACCGGGGAGCTGTTTTTT	CANPIGTGDTGELFF	TRBV7-9	TRBJ2-2	15	TRBD1	-
TGTGCCAGCAGGGACAGGGGCTACGAGCAGTACTTC	CASRDRGYEQYF	TRBV2	TRBJ2-7	12	TRBD1	-
TGCAGCGTTGATACAGGGACTAATGAAAAACTGTTTTTT	CSVDTGTNEKLFF	TRBV29-1	TRBJ1-4	13	-	once
TGTGCCAGCAGTGACTCGAGCACAGGGAATCGCGATGAGCAGTTCTTC	CASSDSSTGNRDEQFF	TRBV6-4	TRBJ2-1	16	-	-
TGTGCCAGCAGCGTGAGGACTAGCGGGAGTCCCTACGAGCAGTACTTC	CASSVRTSGSPYEQYF	TRBV11-2	TRBJ2-7	16	TRBD2	-
TGTGCCAGCAGCAATGGACAGGGGGCGGGAGAAAAACTGTTTTTT	CASSNGQGAGEKLFF	TRBV5-8	TRBJ1-4	15	TRBD1	-
TGTGCCAGCAGTCAACAATCTAACTATGGCTACACCTTC	CASSQQSNYGYTF	TRBV6-5	TRBJ1-2	13	-	-